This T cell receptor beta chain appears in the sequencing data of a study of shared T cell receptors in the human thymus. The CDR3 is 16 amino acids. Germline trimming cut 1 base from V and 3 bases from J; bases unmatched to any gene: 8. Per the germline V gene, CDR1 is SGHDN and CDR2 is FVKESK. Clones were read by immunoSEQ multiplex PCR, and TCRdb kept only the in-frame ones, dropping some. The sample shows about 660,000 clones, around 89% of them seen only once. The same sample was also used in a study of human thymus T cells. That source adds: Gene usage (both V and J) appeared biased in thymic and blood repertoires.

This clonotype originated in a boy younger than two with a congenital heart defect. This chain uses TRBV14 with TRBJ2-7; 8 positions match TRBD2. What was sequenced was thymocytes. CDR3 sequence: CASSQGTSGGRYEQYF. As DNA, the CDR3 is TGTGCCAGCAGCCAAGGAACTAGCGGAGGTCGCTACGAGCAGTACTTC.